The rows below give T cell receptor beta chains drawn from one sample of a study of regulatory T cells in long-lasting Graves disease. A single record per CDR3 protein comes from TCRdb applying MiXCR to the multiplex PCR reads. This table holds a few hundred thousand distinct CDR3 sequences, 20% found once. Sequenced material: peripheral blood mononuclear cells (PBMCs), taken at new diagnosis, from a patient treated with antithyroid drugs. The source of these receptors is a female donor with Graves disease. Each CDR3 is given with its conserved first and last residue. Fields, in order: J gene, V gene, clone size, D gene, CDR3 protein, CDR3 DNA. D genes are given only for firm matches. Clone size is not always given. Where it is, it says once, few, many or a class for expanded clones.

TRBJ2-2,TRBV6-2/TRBV6-3,many,-,CASSAAPGRLNTGELFF,TGTGCCAGCAGTGCCGCCCCGGGTAGACTTAACACCGGGGAGCTGTTTTTT
TRBJ2-2,TRBV5-6,many,-,CASSLNEVHKELFF,TGTGCCAGCAGCTTGAATGAGGTGCATAAGGAGCTGTTTTTT
TRBJ1-1,TRBV6-2/TRBV6-3,many,TRBD1,CASSERQGINTEAFF,TGCGCCAGCAGTGAGCGACAGGGAATTAACACTGAAGCTTTCTTT
TRBJ2-3,TRBV11-2,-,-,CASSPGGGTADTQYF,TGTGCCAGCAGCCCCGGGGGAGGCACGGCAGATACGCAGTATTTT
TRBJ2-1,TRBV28,many,TRBD2,CASSSASGGPDEQFF,TGTGCCAGCAGTTCAGCTAGCGGGGGCCCCGATGAGCAGTTCTTC
TRBJ2-3,TRBV7-8,many,-,CASSPFFRGQDTQYF,TGTGCCAGCAGCCCATTCTTCCGGGGCCAGGATACGCAGTATTTT
TRBJ2-3,TRBV7-3,many,TRBD2,CASSLSAGGRQDTQYF,TGTGCCAGCAGCTTATCTGCGGGGGGGCGCCAAGATACGCAGTATTTT
TRBJ2-3,TRBV20-1,many,TRBD2,CSRSSGGTDTQYF,TGCAGCAGAAGTAGCGGGGGCACAGATACGCAGTATTTT
TRBJ2-2,TRBV27,many,-,CASSLVPSQGSGELFF,TGTGCCAGCAGTTTAGTGCCGAGCCAAGGAAGCGGGGAGCTGTTTTTT
TRBJ2-7,TRBV6-1,many,TRBD1,CASNSEGTGYEQYF,TGTGCCAGCAATTCGGAGGGGACAGGGTACGAGCAGTACTTC
TRBJ1-2,TRBV19,many,-,CASSMNTNYGYTF,TGTGCCAGTAGTATGAACACTAACTATGGCTACACCTTC
TRBJ1-2,TRBV5-1,few,-,CASSLEFGKGANYGYTF,TGCGCCAGCAGCTTGGAATTCGGGAAGGGGGCTAACTATGGCTACACCTTC
TRBJ2-5,TRBV6-2/TRBV6-3,many,-,CASSEVVGETQYF,TGTGCCAGCAGCGAGGTGGTCGGGGAGACCCAGTACTTC
TRBJ2-2,TRBV6-4,many,-,CASSDSVFTGELFF,TGTGCCAGCAGTGACTCAGTTTTCACCGGGGAGCTGTTTTTT
TRBJ1-6,TRBV20-1,many,TRBD1,CSARDLSQGGLNSPLHF,TGCAGTGCTAGAGATCTTAGTCAGGGGGGACTTAATTCACCCCTCCACTTT
TRBJ2-7,TRBV20-1,many,-,CSARVTGQGEQYF,TGCAGTGCTAGAGTGACAGGACAAGGCGAGCAGTACTTC
TRBJ2-3,TRBV30,once,TRBD2,CAWSRTSGTDTQYF,TGTGCCTGGAGTCGGACTAGCGGGACAGATACGCAGTATTTT